This TCR beta chain was recovered during a study of blood T cells in healthy people across ages. Study outcomes and limitations: More naive CD4+ cells and higher diversity marked long-lived donors relative to aged donors. Diversity of TCR beta per million T cells declined in a roughly linear way with age.

This clonotype was picked up many times. Its specificity is not known. The CDR3 consists of 17 residues. Looked up from germline, CDR1 is MNHEY and CDR2 is SVGAGI. The J segment lost 6 bases and the V segment lost 5 bases, leaving 14 bases of the junction unmatched. It was with a sample-barcoded 5' primer and a J-beta primer mix that a second PCR of roughly 6 to 11 cycles was run. One entry per CDR3 protein, called by TCRdb with MiXCR from the 5' RACE reads. The repertoire includes approximately 810,000 distinct CDR3 sequences, 29% of them detected once, and roughly a sixth sits in the top ten. This sequence originates from a woman over 75 in good health. Input material: blood. The V and J genes are TRBV6-5 and TRBJ2-1; TRBD2 aligns across 9 bases. The CDR3 reads CASSRSWGAGGPNEQFF. The CDR3 nucleotides read TGTGCCAGCAGTCGCTCCTGGGGAGCGGGGGGTCCCAATGAGCAGTTCTTC.